Sequencing of this T cell receptor beta chain was carried out in a study of siplizumab effects on memory and regulatory T cells. Trimming pared 1 base from V and 2 bases from J, leaving 15 bases between. Germline assignment: CDR1 MGHRA and CDR2 YSYEKL. The CDR3 contains 17 residues. Study observations and caveats: Siplizumab caused a significant drop in alloreactive sequences traceable to unstimulated CD4+ memory cells. There appeared to be greater diversity in naive T cells than in memory cells, and naive T cells seemed major contributors to the alloresponse. It was never confirmed that proliferating Tregs from siplizumab cultures were suppressive.

This table comes from immunoSEQ multiplex PCR, and its TCRdb copy is limited to in-frame clones, with some not included. The table includes around 100,000 clones, 91% detected once. On this clone itself: The target antigen is unknown.

Sequenced input: CD4+ T cells sorted from blood. This TCR was recovered from a human donor in good health. This chain connects TRBV4-1 to TRBJ1-3; no firm D call. In DNA, the CDR3 is TGCGCCAGCAGCCAAGTCCGGGTTCTTGGTACTGGAAACACCATATATTTT. It encodes CASSQVRVLGTGNTIYF.